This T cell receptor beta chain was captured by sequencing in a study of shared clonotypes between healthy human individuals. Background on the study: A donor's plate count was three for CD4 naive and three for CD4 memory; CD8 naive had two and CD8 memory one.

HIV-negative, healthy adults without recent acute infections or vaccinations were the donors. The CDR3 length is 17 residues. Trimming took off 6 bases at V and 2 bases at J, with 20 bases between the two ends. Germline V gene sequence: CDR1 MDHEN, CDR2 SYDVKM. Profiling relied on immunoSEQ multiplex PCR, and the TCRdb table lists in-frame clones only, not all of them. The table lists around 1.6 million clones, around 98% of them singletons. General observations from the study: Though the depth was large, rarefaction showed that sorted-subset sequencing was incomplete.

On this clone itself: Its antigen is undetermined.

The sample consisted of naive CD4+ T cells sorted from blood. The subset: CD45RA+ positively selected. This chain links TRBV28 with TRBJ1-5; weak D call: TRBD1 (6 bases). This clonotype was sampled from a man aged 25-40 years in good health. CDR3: CASSSGQKLIGNQPQHF. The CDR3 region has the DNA TGTGCCAGCAGCTCTGGACAGAAGCTTATCGGCAATCAGCCCCAGCATTTT.